A selection of T cell receptor beta chains follows, all from one sample in a study of shared clonotypes between healthy human individuals. TCRdb keeps only in-frame clones here, not all; method: immunoSEQ multiplex PCR. The table lists about half a million clones, roughly 83% of them singletons. Sequencing used PBMCs. The receptors were gathered from a woman between 40 and 50 years old in good health. Some clones in this sample may be carry-over from other donors' samples. CDR3s include the opening cysteine and the closing phenylalanine or tryptophan. D genes are given only for firm matches. Only part of the rows carry a size: once, few, many, or a class if the clone is expanded.

V gene,J gene,D gene,clone size,CDR3 DNA,CDR3 protein
TRBV4-3,TRBJ1-1,-,-,TGCGCCAGCAGCCAAGATGCAGGGGTGTCGCCGAACACTGAAGCTTTCTTT,CASSQDAGVSPNTEAFF
TRBV28,TRBJ2-7,-,-,TGTGCCAGCAGTTTTCAGGACTGGCGGGACGAGCAGTACTTC,CASSFQDWRDEQYF
TRBV5-4,TRBJ2-7,-,-,TGTGCCAGCAGCTTGGACAGGGGACTGGGGGAGCAGTACTTC,CASSLDRGLGEQYF
TRBV30,TRBJ1-1,-,-,TGTGCCTGGAGTCCTCCGGGACGGTCGAACACTGAAGCTTTCTTT,CAWSPPGRSNTEAFF
TRBV5-3,TRBJ2-7,TRBD1,once,TGTGCCAGCAGCCGGGACAGGGGCTACGAGCAGTACTTC,CASSRDRGYEQYF
TRBV7-2,TRBJ2-7,TRBD2,-,TGTGCCAGCAGCCCCCAGAGCGGGAGGTCCTGGCGCGAGCAGTACTTC,CASSPQSGRSWREQYF
TRBV2,TRBJ2-1,TRBD2,-,TGTGCCAGCAAGGGGAGGCTACTAGCGGGCACCTACAATGAGCAGTTCTTC,CASKGRLLAGTYNEQFF
TRBV11-1,TRBJ2-1,-,-,TGTGCCGAAACGGGCCCCACTTCCTACAATGAGCAGTTCTTC,CAETGPTSYNEQFF
TRBV6-6,TRBJ2-1,-,-,TGTGCCAGCAGTTTCTGGGGCAAGGAGCATGAGCAGTTCTTC,CASSFWGKEHEQFF
TRBV28,TRBJ1-1,-,-,TGTGCCAGCACCCAGGCAGGGTCCGCTTTCTTT,CASTQAGSAFF
TRBV5-6,TRBJ2-7,-,-,TGTGCCAGCAGCCACCGGGACATAGCCTACGAGCAGTACTTC,CASSHRDIAYEQYF
TRBV4-1,TRBJ1-2,TRBD1,few,TGCGCCAGCAGCCAAGGAGGCAGGGGGGGGGCTAACTATGGCTACACCTTC,CASSQGGRGGANYGYTF
TRBV18,TRBJ2-1,TRBD1,-,TGTGCCAGCTCAAAGGGACAGGGATCGGACAATGAGCAGTTCTTC,CASSKGQGSDNEQFF
TRBV7-2,TRBJ1-2,-,-,TGTGCCAGCAGCTTAGAATCTAACTATGGCTACACCTTC,CASSLESNYGYTF
TRBV4-1,TRBJ1-2,-,once,TGCGCCAGCAGCCAAGCATCGGGCTATGGCTACACCTTC,CASSQASGYGYTF
TRBV5-1,TRBJ2-5,-,-,TGCGCCAGCAAGGGAGCGTTTGGGGGGGAGACCCAGTACTTC,CASKGAFGGETQYF
TRBV28,TRBJ2-7,-,-,TGTGCCAGCAGGAGGGGGGGGTCCTACGAGCAGTACTTC,CASRRGGSYEQYF
TRBV5-6,TRBJ2-2,-,-,TGTGCCAGCAGCTTTACCGCGAACACCGGGGAGCTGTTTTTT,CASSFTANTGELFF
TRBV7-2,TRBJ2-7,-,few,TGTGCCAGCAGCTCGTGGACTAATTCCTACGAGCAGTACTTC,CASSSWTNSYEQYF
TRBV5-4,TRBJ2-7,TRBD1,once,TGTGCCAGCAGCTCGTTACAGGGGGCGAAGGAGCAGTACTTC,CASSSLQGAKEQYF
TRBV5-1,TRBJ2-1,-,-,TGCGCCAGCAGCTTGGGACAGAAAAACAATGAGCAGTTCTTC,CASSLGQKNNEQFF
TRBV5-1,TRBJ2-7,TRBD2,once,TGCGCCAGCAGCTTTACGGGAGGGCCGTACGAGCAGTACTTC,CASSFTGGPYEQYF
TRBV30,TRBJ2-7,-,-,TGTGCCTGGACGCGGAGTGGGGAAGAGCAGTACTTC,CAWTRSGEEQYF
TRBV27,TRBJ2-7,-,-,TGTGCCAGCAGTTTAACTCTAGCAGAGGGAGTACACGAGCAGTACTTC,CASSLTLAEGVHEQYF
TRBV28,TRBJ2-7,TRBD1,-,TGTGCCAGCAGTTTAGGCGGACAGGTTTACTACGAGCAGTACTTC,CASSLGGQVYYEQYF
TRBV1,TRBJ2-7,-,few,TGCACCAGCAGCCCCTACGAGCAGTACTTC,CTSSPYEQYF
TRBV27,TRBJ1-4,-,once,TGTGCCAGCAGCACGGGACTGTGGAGGGAAAAACTGTTTTTT,CASSTGLWREKLFF
TRBV19,TRBJ2-7,-,many,TGTGCCAGTAGTATCACGGGTTCGGCCTCCATCTACGAGCAGTACTTC,CASSITGSASIYEQYF
TRBV18,TRBJ2-2,-,-,TGTGCCAGCTCACCTCTCCCGGGACCAAACACCGGGGAGCTGTTTTTT,CASSPLPGPNTGELFF
TRBV9,TRBJ1-6,TRBD1,few,TGTGCCAGCAGCGCTACAGGGGAATGGAATTCACCCCTCCACTTT,CASSATGEWNSPLHF
TRBV5-5,TRBJ2-1,TRBD1,-,TGTGCCAGCAGCCTGGACAGGGGGATTTACAATGAGCAGTTCTTC,CASSLDRGIYNEQFF
TRBV30,TRBJ2-5,TRBD2,-,TGTGCCTGGACGCCTAGCGGGAGTGGGACCCAGTACTTC,CAWTPSGSGTQYF
TRBV11-2,TRBJ2-7,TRBD1,-,TGTGCCAGCAGCTTAGTGGGGACAGGGGGCATCGAGCAGTACTTC,CASSLVGTGGIEQYF
TRBV6-5,TRBJ2-7,TRBD1,many,TGTGCCAGCAGTTACTCGGGGGACAGGGGCGAGCAGTACTTC,CASSYSGDRGEQYF
TRBV2,TRBJ2-5,TRBD2,few,TGTGCCAGCAGTCCCAGGACTAGCGGGAGCTCGTTGGAGACCCAGTACTTC,CASSPRTSGSSLETQYF
TRBV4-1,TRBJ1-2,TRBD1,-,TGCGCCAGCAGCCAAGTTGGGGACAGAAGCTATGGCTACACCTTC,CASSQVGDRSYGYTF
TRBV23-1,TRBJ2-5,-,-,TGCGCCAGCACTTCGGGAAGGGAAGAGACCCAGTACTTC,CASTSGREETQYF
TRBV28,TRBJ1-5,-,-,TGTGCCAGCATGGGGAGCGGGGGAGGCCAGCCCCAGCATTTT,CASMGSGGGQPQHF
TRBV7-8,TRBJ1-2,TRBD1,-,TGTGCCAGCAGCTTAAACCCCGGGACAGGTGGGGATGGCTACACCTTC,CASSLNPGTGGDGYTF
TRBV5-4,TRBJ2-2,TRBD2,-,TGTGCCAGCAGCTTGGCGGGACTAGCGTTTCACGAGGAGCTGTTTTTT,CASSLAGLAFHEELFF
TRBV19,TRBJ1-5,-,once,TGTGCCAGTAGTATTTCGGACCAGCCCCAGCATTTT,CASSISDQPQHF
TRBV2,TRBJ2-2,TRBD1,-,TGTGCCAGCAGTGGAACAGGGGGCGGGGAGCTGTTTTTT,CASSGTGGGELFF
TRBV5-4,TRBJ2-3,TRBD1,-,TGTGCCAGCAGCTTGACGACAGGGGCGAGGGATACGCAGTATTTT,CASSLTTGARDTQYF
TRBV5-1,TRBJ1-4,-,-,TGCGCCAGCAGTCCACAGGGTAATGAAAAACTGTTTTTT,CASSPQGNEKLFF
TRBV9,TRBJ2-1,TRBD2,once,TGTGCCAGCAGCGTAGACGGTGGGAGGGGCAATGAGCAGTTCTTC,CASSVDGGRGNEQFF
TRBV5-6,TRBJ2-1,-,once,TGTGCCAGCAGAGCCGGCACCTACAATGAGCAGTTCTTC,CASRAGTYNEQFF
TRBV21-1,TRBJ2-4,-,-,TGTGCCAGCAGCAACGGCCCGGGGGTAGCCAAAAACATTCAGTACTTC,CASSNGPGVAKNIQYF
TRBV7-2,TRBJ2-1,-,-,TGTGCCAGCAGCTTCAGGAGCGGGAATGAGCAGTTCTTC,CASSFRSGNEQFF
TRBV5-4,TRBJ2-5,-,-,TGTGCCAGCAGCTCAAAGGGCGGCCCAGAGACCCAGTACTTC,CASSSKGGPETQYF
TRBV5-6,TRBJ2-5,TRBD2,-,TGTGCCAGCAGCTCGCCGACTAGCGGGAGGCCGCCCTACTTC,CASSSPTSGRPPYF
TRBV7-3,TRBJ2-2,TRBD2,few,TGTGCCAGCAGCTTAGGACTAGCGGGAGGGACCGGGGAGCTGTTTTTT,CASSLGLAGGTGELFF